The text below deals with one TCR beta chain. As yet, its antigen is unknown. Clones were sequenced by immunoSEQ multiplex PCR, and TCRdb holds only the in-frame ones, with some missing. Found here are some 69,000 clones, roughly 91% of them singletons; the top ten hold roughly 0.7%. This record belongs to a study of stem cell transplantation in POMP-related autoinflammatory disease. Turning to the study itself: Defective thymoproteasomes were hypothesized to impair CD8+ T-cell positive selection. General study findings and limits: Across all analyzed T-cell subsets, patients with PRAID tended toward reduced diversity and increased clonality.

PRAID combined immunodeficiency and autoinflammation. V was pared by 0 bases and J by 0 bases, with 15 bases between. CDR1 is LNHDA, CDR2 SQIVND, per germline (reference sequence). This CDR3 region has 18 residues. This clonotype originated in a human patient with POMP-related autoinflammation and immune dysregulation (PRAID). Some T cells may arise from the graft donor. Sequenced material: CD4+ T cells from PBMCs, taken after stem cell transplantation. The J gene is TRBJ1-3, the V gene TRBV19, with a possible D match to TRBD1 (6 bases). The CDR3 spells CASSIDLSGHRSGNTIYF. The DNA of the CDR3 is TGTGCCAGTAGTATAGATCTATCGGGACACCGCTCTGGAAACACCATATATTTT.